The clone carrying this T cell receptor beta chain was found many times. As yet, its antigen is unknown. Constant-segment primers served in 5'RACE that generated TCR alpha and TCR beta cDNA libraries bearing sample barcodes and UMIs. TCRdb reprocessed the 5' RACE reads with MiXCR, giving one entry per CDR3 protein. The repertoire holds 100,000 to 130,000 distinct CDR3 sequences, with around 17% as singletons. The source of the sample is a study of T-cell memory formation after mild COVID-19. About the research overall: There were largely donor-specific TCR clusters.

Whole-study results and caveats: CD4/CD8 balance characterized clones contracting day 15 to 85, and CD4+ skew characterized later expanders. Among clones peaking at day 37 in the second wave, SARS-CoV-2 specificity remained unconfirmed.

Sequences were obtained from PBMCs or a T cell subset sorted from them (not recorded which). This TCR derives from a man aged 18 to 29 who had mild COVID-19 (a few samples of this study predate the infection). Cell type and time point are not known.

In DNA form, the CDR3 reads TGTGCCAGCAGCTTACGCGGGGGATCCTACAATGAGCAGTTCTTC. Translation: CASSLRGGSYNEQFF. The chain links TRBV7-9 to TRBJ2-1; TRBD2 matches 7 bases. The junction had 2 bases not matched to a gene; V was cut back by 2 bases and J by 1 base. The germline V gene has CDR1 SEHNR and CDR2 FQNEAQ (reference sequence). This CDR3 comprises 15 residues.